This TCR beta chain was recorded in a study of OX40 agonist ivuxolimab in advanced cancers. With regard to the full study: Ivuxolimab was a fully human IgG2 agonistic monoclonal antibody targeting the costimulatory receptor OX40 (CD134). Intravenous ivuxolimab was administered to patients every 2 weeks at six dose levels: 0.01, 0.1, 0.3, 1.5, 3 and 10 mg/kg. Of the approximately 54 patients in dose escalation, approximately 20 had hepatocellular carcinoma, about 15 had melanoma, 9 had renal cell carcinoma and 9 had head and neck cancer. A male proportion of nearly 85% and a mean age of roughly 58 years, ranging from roughly 23 to 79, were recorded for the dose-escalation cohort. Prior anti-PD-1, anti-PD-L1 or anti-CTLA-4 therapy was permitted, and approximately 41% of dose-escalation patients had received checkpoint inhibitors. Partial responses were achieved by three dose-escalation patients, of whom one had hepatocellular carcinoma and two had cutaneous melanoma. Peripheral TCRbeta sequencing aimed to test whether ivuxolimab altered TCR sequence diversity and caused clonal T-cell expansion. The monotherapy dose-escalation portion (N = 52 patients) of the phase I ivuxolimab trial is reported in the paper.

To sequence the TCRbeta CDR3 region, genomic DNA was isolated from the sorted cells. The immunoSEQ Assay was used to sequence the TCRbeta CDR3 regions. TCRdb holds this immuneACCESS table with in-frame rearrangements only. Some clones are missing; in checked studies, unresolved V genes explain under half, and the rest has no known cause. This sample has around 55,000 clones in its table, and approximately 83% of those were observed once. The ten top clones hold 9.5% to 15% of the sample. From the germline V gene, CDR1 is MDHEN and CDR2 is SYDVKM. The CDR3 spans 12 residues, from the cysteine through the phenylalanine. Just the 36-base CDR3 DNA is kept, in frame starting at base 1. V drops 1 base and J drops 8 bases, leaving 8 bases in between. As concerns this clone: This receptor's antigen is unknown. Base qualities are not recorded, but no much larger clone differs from it by a single base.

The trial excluded patients who had a history of autoimmune disease or who were on systemic immunosuppression. Peripheral blood for TCR sequencing was drawn from every dose cohort at baseline, at cycle 4 day 1 and at cycle 7 day 1. Samples were obtained from an open-label, multicenter, first-in-human phase I dose-escalation trial of ivuxolimab. The trial enrolled adults with locally advanced or metastatic head and neck squamous cell, hepatocellular, melanoma or renal cell carcinoma. CD4+ and CD8+ T cells were sorted separately from peripheral blood before TCR sequencing. Study-level results and caveats: Antigen specificity was not determined for the clonally expanded peripheral T cells. At doses of 0.1 to 3.0 mg/kg, clonal expansion of both CD4+ and CD8+ T cells in blood was seen between baseline and week 6. After ivuxolimab, expanded clones were on average more numerous among CD8+ T cells than among CD4+ T cells. In partial responders in the 0.1-3.0 mg/kg groups, normalized peripheral clonal expansion was found to be among the lowest, especially among CD8+ T cells. Low levels of normalized T-cell clonal expansion were also shown by some nonresponding patients.

The sample consisted of CD4+ or CD8+ T cells sorted from blood, taken in a trial of the OX40 agonist ivuxolimab. The sequence came from an adult with an advanced solid tumor such as melanoma, head and neck, liver or kidney cancer. The chain uses TRBV28 and TRBJ1-2; tentative D gene TRBD1, with 5 bases matching. The CDR3 has the sequence CASSLSGDGYTF. The DNA sequence follows: TGTGCCAGCAGTTTATCCGGGGACGGCTACACCTTC.